The following is a T cell receptor beta chain sequence with its context. This sample stems from a study of blood T cell repertoires in COVID-19. Overall study context: The United States, Italy and Spain supplied acute and convalescent COVID-19 samples.

Data came from immunoSEQ multiplex PCR; TCRdb stores just in-frame clones and leaves some out. The table has some 240,000 clones, approximately 90% seen once. The V end was cut by 6 bases, the J end by 0 bases, with 11 bases between. There are 14 residues in the CDR3. The germline V gene encodes CDR1 SGHTA and CDR2 FQGNSA. Seattle's cohort entered during active infection and was followed longitudinally. This receptor was identified in a man aged 55 to 70 with COVID-19, enrolled during active disease. The V gene is TRBV7-2, the J gene TRBJ2-5, with a possible D match to TRBD1 (6 bases). The sequenced material came from peripheral blood. Here the CDR3 DNA reads TGTGCCAGCAGGGCCAGGGGTTACCAAGAGACCCAGTACTTC. Residues: CASRARGYQETQYF.